This is a list of T cell receptor beta chains from one sample in a study of T cell changes during pregnancy in multiple sclerosis. Data came from immunoSEQ multiplex PCR; TCRdb stores just in-frame clones and leaves some out. This sample yields roughly 37,000 clones, of which about 90% are seen a single time; around a quarter belongs to the top ten. The sequencing used CD8+ T cells from peripheral blood mononuclear cells, collected before pregnancy. All receptors derive from a female donor with multiple sclerosis, enrolled in a pregnancy study. The CDR3 runs from the conserved cysteine through the conserved F or W. The D gene is left open where the match is weak. A clone size is listed for some rows: how often the clone was seen (once, few, many), or a class if it is expanded.

size	J	D	V	DNA	CDR3
-	TRBJ1-2	-	TRBV5-4	TGTGCCAGCAGCTCTGCCCCGGGTGAGGGAGCTAACTATGGCTACACCTTC	CASSSAPGEGANYGYTF
-	TRBJ2-3	-	TRBV19	TGTGCCAGTAGTATAGCGGGGGGCGCAGATACGCAGTATTTT	CASSIAGGADTQYF
few	TRBJ1-2	TRBD1	TRBV7-9	TGTGCCAGCAGCTTAGGGCGGACAGGTATTAAAGGCTACACCTTC	CASSLGRTGIKGYTF
-	TRBJ2-7	TRBD2	TRBV5-4	TGTGCCAGCAGCTTCGAGCGGGACCTCTCCTACGAGCAGTACTTC	CASSFERDLSYEQYF
-	TRBJ1-1	-	TRBV27	TGTGCCAGCAGTTTATTGGGAGGGGACACTGAAGCTTTCTTT	CASSLLGGDTEAFF
-	TRBJ2-7	-	TRBV9	TGTGCCAGCAGCGTAGCTGCAAAGCCCTACGAGCAGTACTTC	CASSVAAKPYEQYF
-	TRBJ2-2	-	TRBV9	TGTGCCAGCAGCGTAGAGGGCGGGGACACCGGGGAGCTGTTTTTT	CASSVEGGDTGELFF
-	TRBJ1-1	-	TRBV7-9	TGTGCCAGCAGCTCGGGACAAGCGAACACTGAAGCTTTCTTT	CASSSGQANTEAFF
-	TRBJ1-1	TRBD1	TRBV6-1	TGTGCCAGCAGTGAAGTCGACAGGGTACAAGCTTTCTTT	CASSEVDRVQAFF
-	TRBJ2-7	-	TRBV10-3	TGTGCCATCAGCGCCGGCTCCAGGGGCAGAAGTTCCTACGAGCAGTACTTC	CAISAGSRGRSSYEQYF
once	TRBJ2-7	TRBD2	TRBV27	TGTGCCAGCAGCCCGAGCGGGAGGGGCCCCTACGAGCAGTACTTC	CASSPSGRGPYEQYF
-	TRBJ1-1	-	TRBV7-9	TGTGCCAGCAGCTTTACCCGCCCGGACACTGAAGCTTTCTTT	CASSFTRPDTEAFF
-	TRBJ2-7	TRBD2	TRBV27	TGTGCCAGCAGCTCGGAGGCTAGCGGGAGGTTTTCCGAGCAGTACTTC	CASSSEASGRFSEQYF
-	TRBJ2-3	TRBD1	TRBV6-6	TGTGCCAGCAGTTCCCAGGGACAGGGAGTGACAGATACGCAGTATTTT	CASSSQGQGVTDTQYF
-	TRBJ2-1	TRBD2	TRBV9	TGTGCCAGCAGCGTAGTGCCGAGCGGGAGCCACTCCTACAATGAGCAGTTCTTC	CASSVVPSGSHSYNEQFF
-	TRBJ2-7	-	TRBV15	TGTGCCACCAGCAGAGATTACAGCCTATTAACCTACGAGCAGTACTTC	CATSRDYSLLTYEQYF
-	TRBJ2-3	-	TRBV9	TGTGCCAGCAGCGTAGGAGTTATTTCAGATACGCAGTATTTT	CASSVGVISDTQYF
-	TRBJ1-1	TRBD1	TRBV4-2	TGTGCCAGCAGCCCGGACAGGCAGAACACTGAAGCTTTCTTT	CASSPDRQNTEAFF
once	TRBJ2-1	TRBD2	TRBV13	TGTGCCAGCAGCTTAGGTGGGGGAATTGGGACTAGCGGGAGCAATGAGCAGTTCTTC	CASSLGGGIGTSGSNEQFF
-	TRBJ2-1	TRBD2	TRBV6-1	TGTGCCAGCAGTGAAGATCTAGCGGGAGGTGTTAACAATGAGCAGTTCTTC	CASSEDLAGGVNNEQFF
-	TRBJ1-5	-	TRBV7-6	TGTGCCAGCAGCTTGAGTCCAGGGGCCCAGCCCCAGCATTTT	CASSLSPGAQPQHF
-	TRBJ2-3	-	TRBV7-3	TGTGCCAGCAGCTTACACCTAACCACAGATACGCAGTATTTT	CASSLHLTTDTQYF
few	TRBJ2-1	TRBD2	TRBV6-4	TGTGCCAGCAGTGACTCGGGGACTAGCGAGATGGGTGAGCAGTTCTTC	CASSDSGTSEMGEQFF
-	TRBJ2-3	TRBD2	TRBV4-1	TGCGCCAGCAGCCAAAGGGGCGTGACGGGAGGGCCGAAAGATACGCAGTATTTT	CASSQRGVTGGPKDTQYF
once	TRBJ2-2	-	TRBV9	TGTGCCAGCAGCGTAGCCGGGGTCCCGAACACCGGGGAGCTGTTTTTT	CASSVAGVPNTGELFF
-	TRBJ2-7	TRBD2	TRBV27	TGTGCCAGCAGTGGAGCGGGAGTCTCCTACGAGCAGTACTTC	CASSGAGVSYEQYF
-	TRBJ1-5	TRBD1	TRBV28	TGTGCCAGCAGGGTGCAGGGGGCATTCTTTGTCTTTGGACAGCCCCAGCATTTT	CASRVQGAFFVFGQPQHF
-	TRBJ2-7	-	TRBV28	TGTGCCAGCAGTTTAGGGGAGGCCCCATCCTACGAGCAGTACTTC	CASSLGEAPSYEQYF
once	TRBJ2-1	-	TRBV28	TGTGCCTCTAGCGAGACCGTGGATGAGCAGTTCTTC	CASSETVDEQFF
-	TRBJ2-2	TRBD2	TRBV9	TGTGCCAGCAGCGTCTCCGGGAGGCCCGGGGAGCTGTTTTTT	CASSVSGRPGELFF
-	TRBJ2-7	-	TRBV4-1	TGCGCCAGCAGCCAAGTCGCCAGTCTCTCCTACGAGCAGTACTTC	CASSQVASLSYEQYF
-	TRBJ2-6	-	TRBV7-9	TGTGCCAGCAGCTCGAGCGAAAGTGGGGCCAACGTCCTGACTTTC	CASSSSESGANVLTF
-	TRBJ1-2	TRBD1	TRBV9	TGTGCCAGCAGCGTCAGGGGGTCTGGGCCCTATGGCTACACCTTC	CASSVRGSGPYGYTF
once	TRBJ1-1	-	TRBV19	TGTGCCAGTAGTATAGTTGGAGGTCCGAGTGAAGCTTTCTTT	CASSIVGGPSEAFF
-	TRBJ2-2	TRBD2	TRBV7-8	TGTGCCAGCAGCTTAGGGCTAGCGGGAGGGTTATCGAACACCGGGGAGCTGTTTTTT	CASSLGLAGGLSNTGELFF
-	TRBJ2-5	TRBD1	TRBV7-6	TGTGCCAGCAGCTTGGCCGGGACAGGGGAAGAGACCCAGTACTTC	CASSLAGTGEETQYF
once	TRBJ2-2	-	TRBV29-1	TGCAGCGTGAGATGGGCCAGGGGGAACACCGGGGAGCTGTTTTTT	CSVRWARGNTGELFF
-	TRBJ1-1	TRBD1	TRBV30	TGTGCCTGGAGCGCAGGGGGCGCGGCTGAAGCTTTCTTT	CAWSAGGAAEAFF
once	TRBJ1-2	-	TRBV4-1	TGCGCCAGCAGCCAAAGGACGAGGGATGGCTACACCTTC	CASSQRTRDGYTF
-	TRBJ2-7	-	TRBV25-1	TGTGCCAGCCGCTCGGAGTGGACAGAAACCTACGAGCAGTACTTC	CASRSEWTETYEQYF
-	TRBJ2-1	-	TRBV27	TGTGCCAGCAGTTTAGGCCTAGTCAATGAGCAGTTCTTC	CASSLGLVNEQFF
once	TRBJ2-2	-	TRBV27	TGTGCCAGCAGTTTAGGGCCGTCCGCCGGGGAGCTGTTTTTT	CASSLGPSAGELFF
-	TRBJ2-7	TRBD2	TRBV7-9	TGTGCCAGCAGCTCGGGTAGCGGGGCCAGCTACGAGCAGTACTTC	CASSSGSGASYEQYF
-	TRBJ1-2	-	TRBV9	TGTGCCAGCACCCCGGGAGGGGTCAATGGCTACACCTTC	CASTPGGVNGYTF
once	TRBJ1-4	TRBD1	TRBV5-1	TGCGCCAGCAGCTTAGAACAGGGGGATGAAAAACTGTTTTTT	CASSLEQGDEKLFF
once	TRBJ2-3	-	TRBV5-1	TGCGCCAGCAGCTTGGACCGGCGGGGTCCGACAGATACGCAGTATTTT	CASSLDRRGPTDTQYF
-	TRBJ2-1	-	TRBV4-2	TGTGCCAGCAGCCAAGAAGGCGGAGACAGAGCCTTGAATGAGCAGTTCTTC	CASSQEGGDRALNEQFF